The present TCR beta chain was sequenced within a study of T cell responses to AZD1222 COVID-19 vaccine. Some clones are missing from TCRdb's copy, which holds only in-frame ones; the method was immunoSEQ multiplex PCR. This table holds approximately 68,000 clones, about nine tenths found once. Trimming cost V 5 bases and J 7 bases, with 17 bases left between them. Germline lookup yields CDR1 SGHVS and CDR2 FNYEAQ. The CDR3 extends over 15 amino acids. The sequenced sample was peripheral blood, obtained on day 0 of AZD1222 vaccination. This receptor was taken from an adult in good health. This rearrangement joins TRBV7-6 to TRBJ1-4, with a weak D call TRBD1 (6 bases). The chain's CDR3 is CASSPGHGSGEKLFF. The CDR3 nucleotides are TGTGCCAGCAGCCCGGGACACGGGTCGGGTGAAAAACTGTTTTTT.